The 25 T cell receptor beta chains reported below all come from one sample, sequenced in a study of cytotoxic CD8 clonotypes in ibrutinib-treated CLL. Data came from immunoSEQ multiplex PCR; TCRdb stores just in-frame clones and leaves some out. The table lists 150,000 to 200,000 clones, roughly 88% of them singletons. The material was PBMCs, obtained at disease progression, from a patient treated with ibrutinib. Receptors were obtained from a human donor with chronic lymphocytic leukemia.

The chain recombines TRBV7-9 with TRBJ1-1, with D maybe TRBD1 (6 bases). Germline V gene lookup returns CDR1 SEHNR and CDR2 FQNEAQ (reference sequence). The CDR3 sequence is 14 residues long. Between the trimmed V and J ends, which lost 10 bases and 2 bases, there was a span of 17 bases. CDR3 DNA sequence: TGTGCCACTCGACCCCAGGGGACCAACACTGAAGCTTTCTTT. The encoded protein is CATRPQGTNTEAFF.

This chain joins TRBV6-4 and TRBJ1-2; no definite D call. The CDR3 consists of 15 residues. V gave up 6 bases and J gave up 0 bases, with 14 bases separating them. Per the germline V gene, CDR1 is MRHNA and CDR2 is SNTAGT. CDR3: CASRADTYPNYGYTF. As DNA, the CDR3 is TGTGCCAGCAGGGCTGACACCTACCCTAACTATGGCTACACCTTC.

The CDR3 is CASSRSGTGTYEQYF. Written as DNA, the CDR3 is TGTGCCAGCAGCCGTTCCGGGACAGGGACCTACGAGCAGTACTTC. The chain couples TRBV4-2 to TRBJ2-7; TRBD1 aligns across 9 bases. The CDR3 consists of 15 residues. V dropped 4 bases and J dropped 2; count of bases not matched to a gene: 6. CDR1 and CDR2 (germline): LGHNA, YNFKEQ.

This clone occurred a few times. The chain employs TRBV7-2 and TRBJ1-5; D unresolved. V was shortened by 7 bases and J by 7 bases, with 11 bases between the two germline ends. Germline loops: CDR1 SGHTA, CDR2 FQGNSA. This CDR3 has 12 amino acids. In DNA, the CDR3 is TGTGCCAGCACCCCCGCCGGGCAGCCCCAGCATTTT. This codes for CASTPAGQPQHF.

The chain joins TRBV9 to TRBJ2-1; the D is unclear. The CDR3 extends over 14 amino acids. Trimming cost V 6 bases and J 2 bases, with 12 bases left between them. In germline, CDR1 is SGDLS, CDR2 YYNGEE. In DNA, the CDR3 is TGTGCCAGCAACACCGGGTCCCCCTACAATGAGCAGTTCTTC. Amino acid sequence: CASNTGSPYNEQFF. The variable domain in full, completed from reference TRBV9 and TRBJ2-1, reads DSGVTQTPKHLITATGQRVTLRCSPRSGDLSVYWYQQSLDQGLQFLIQYYNGEERAKGNILERFSAQQFPDLHSELNLSSLELGDSALYFCASNTGSPYNEQFFGPGTRLTVL.

The J gene is TRBJ2-4, the V gene TRBV5-1, with 10 positions matching TRBD2. V trimming: 3 bases; J trimming: 7 bases; junction bases outside the gene matches: 4. The CDR3 length is 14 residues. The germline V gene has CDR1 SGHRS and CDR2 YFSETQ. For the CDR3, the DNA is TGCGCCAGCAGCTCCGGGACTAGCGTGAACATTCAGTACTTC. Translating gives CASSSGTSVNIQYF.

CDR3 sequence reads: CASSYWKTATDTQYF. The CDR3 coding sequence is TGTGCCAGCAGTTACTGGAAGACAGCCACAGATACGCAGTATTTT. The J gene is TRBJ2-3, the V gene TRBV6-5; D is perhaps TRBD1 (5 bases). The germline V gene has CDR1 MNHEY and CDR2 SVGAGI. V dropped 1 base and J dropped 2 bases, with 10 bases sitting between them. CDR3 length: 15 residues.

The J gene is TRBJ2-1, the V gene TRBV7-3; TRBD2 matches at 10 bases. Germline CDR1 SGHTA, CDR2 FQGTGA. The trim removed 3 bases at V and 6 bases at J, leaving 8 bases unmatched. This CDR3 comprises 16 residues. CDR3 region: CASSFGWTSGPNEQFF. Here the CDR3 DNA reads TGTGCCAGCAGCTTCGGGTGGACTAGCGGTCCCAATGAGCAGTTCTTC.

The V gene is TRBV30, the J gene TRBJ2-1; D perhaps matches TRBD2 (6 bases). This CDR3 contains 15 residues. CDR1 is GTSNPN, CDR2 SVGIG, per germline (reference sequence). The V end was cut by 3 bases, the J end by 7 bases, with 19 bases between. The CDR3 coding sequence is TGTGCCTGGAGAAACCGGGACTCCAGGAGGAATGAGCAGTTCTTC. Translated: CAWRNRDSRRNEQFF.

This rearrangement joins TRBV6-6 to TRBJ2-1, with 9 bases identical to TRBD2. Germline CDR1 and CDR2: MNHNY and SVGAGI (reference sequence). Trimming cost V 0 bases and J 8 bases; bases outside gene matches: 8. This CDR3 comprises 16 residues. The CDR3 here is CASSYSRAGGPDEQFF. The DNA of the CDR3 is TGTGCCAGCAGTTACTCAAGGGCGGGAGGGCCGGATGAGCAGTTCTTC.

The chain has TRBV19 and TRBJ1-5; 8 nucleotides agree with TRBD1. Losses at the gene ends were 5 bases for V and 6 bases for J; bases not matched to a gene: 12. This CDR3 comprises 16 residues. Germline CDR1 LNHDA, CDR2 SQIVND (reference sequence). The CDR3 reads CASSVADRVGGQPQHF. For the CDR3, the DNA is TGTGCCAGTAGTGTCGCGGACAGGGTAGGTGGTCAGCCCCAGCATTTT.

V gene TRBV7-2 combines with J gene TRBJ2-5, with 9 bases identical to TRBD2. V shed 2 bases and J 7 bases; nucleotides not matched to a gene: 11. The CDR3 is made up of 16 amino acids. Per germline, CDR1 SGHTA and CDR2 FQGNSA. CDR3 region: CASSLPGGRARGTQYF. The DNA of the CDR3 is TGTGCCAGCAGCTTACCGGGCGGGAGGGCCCGGGGGACCCAGTACTTC.

CDR3 bases: TGTGCCAGCAGCTTAGGGGGGGCCGACCCAGATACGCAGTATTTT. Amino acids: CASSLGGADPDTQYF. The gene calls are TRBV11-3 and TRBJ2-3; tentatively, D is TRBD1 or TRBD2 (6 bases each). Between the trimmed V and J ends, which lost 1 base and 4 bases, there was a span of 12 bases. The CDR3 runs to 15 residues. Germline V gives CDR1 SGHNT, CDR2 YENEEA.

The J gene is TRBJ1-3, the V gene TRBV7-8; D unclear. V lost 5 bases to trimming and J lost 0 bases, with 8 bases between them. Germline V gives CDR1 SGHVS, CDR2 FQNEAQ. This CDR3 is built from 14 residues. The CDR3 DNA sequence: TGTGCCAGCAGCCCGGGAAGCTCTGGAAACACCATATATTTT. Residues: CASSPGSSGNTIYF.

The chain has TRBV10-3 and TRBJ2-5, with D possibly TRBD1 on 5 matching bases. V lost 0 bases, J lost 8 bases, and 10 bases lay in between. The CDR3 is 13 amino acids. The germline gives CDR1 ENHRY, CDR2 SYGVKD. CDR3 DNA: TGTGCCATCAGTGAGTCGTTAGGGGCCACCCAGTACTTC. It translates to CAISESLGATQYF.

CDR3 residues: CSVKAGGRTDTQYF. The CDR3 bases are TGCAGCGTTAAGGCGGGGGGTAGGACAGATACGCAGTATTTT. The gene calls are TRBV29-1 and TRBJ2-3; 8 nucleotides align to TRBD2. Trimming took 5 bases from V and 3 from J; bases not matched to a gene: 7. From germline, CDR1 is SQVTM and CDR2 ANQGSEA. This CDR3 spans 14 amino acids.

This sequence joins TRBV5-1 and TRBJ2-3; 9 positions match TRBD2. The CDR3 contains 16 residues. V shed 4 bases and J 3 bases; nucleotides not matched to a gene: 9. Germline V gene data show CDR1 as SGHRS and CDR2 as YFSETQ. CDR3 in DNA: TGCGCCAGCAGCCAGGACCCGGGACTAGCAACAGATACGCAGTATTTT. Protein sequence: CASSQDPGLATDTQYF.

CDR3 sequence reads: CASSLGYSNEQFF. The CDR3 DNA reads TGTGCCAGCAGCTTAGGATACTCCAATGAGCAGTTCTTC. The chain joins TRBV7-2 to TRBJ2-1; D is unclear. Germline assignment: CDR1 SGHTA and CDR2 FQGNSA. V dropped 1 base and J dropped 6 bases, with 7 bases sitting between them. This CDR3 has 13 amino acids. The full variable domain, rest sourced from reference TRBV7-2 and TRBJ2-1, is GAGVSQSPSNKVTEKGKDVELRCDPISGHTALYWYRQSLGQGLEFLIYFQGNSAPDKSGLPSDRFSAERTGGSVSTLTIQRTQQEDSAVYLCASSLGYSNEQFFGPGTRLTVL.

The rearrangement joins TRBV6-5 to TRBJ1-2; D is uncertain. CDR1 and CDR2 from the germline V gene are MNHEY and SVGAGI. V was cut by 6 bases and J by 8 bases, with 16 bases left in between. This CDR3 spans 13 amino acids. CDR3 nucleotides: TGTGCCAGCAGCAAACGGACCGAAGCGGGCTACACCTTC. This codes for CASSKRTEAGYTF.

V gene TRBV29-1 combines with J gene TRBJ2-1, with 11 bases lining up with TRBD1. The CDR3 consists of 17 residues. From germline, CDR1 is SQVTM and CDR2 ANQGSEA. With V trimmed by 8 bases and J by 5 bases, 17 bases remained unmatched. CDR3 nucleotides: TGCAGCTCGCAGGGACAGGGGGAAAGTCTCGAGGACAATGAGCAGTTCTTC. It codes for CSSQGQGESLEDNEQFF.

This sequence joins TRBV27 and TRBJ2-7; TRBD2 matches at 14 bases. The CDR3 sequence is 15 residues long. Germline V gene lookup returns CDR1 MNHEY and CDR2 SMNVEV (reference sequence). The trim removed 5 bases at V and 6 bases at J, leaving 6 bases unmatched. The DNA for the CDR3 is TGTGCCAGCAGTAGACTAGCGGGAGGGTTGGGCGAGCAGTACTTC. Protein sequence: CASSRLAGGLGEQYF.

The gene calls are TRBV14 and TRBJ2-1, with 8 bases fitting TRBD1. CDR1 is SGHDN, CDR2 FVKESK, per germline. V lost 1 base to trimming and J lost 6 bases; unmatched junction nucleotides: 5. This CDR3 has 15 residues. The CDR3 spells CASSQGQGALNEQFF. The CDR3 DNA reads as TGTGCCAGCAGCCAAGGGCAGGGGGCCCTCAATGAGCAGTTCTTC.

This clone qualifies as large. This chain joins TRBV5-8 and TRBJ2-7, with D tentatively TRBD1 (6 bases). CDR1 SGHTS and CDR2 YDEGEE come from the germline V gene. This CDR3 comprises 15 residues. Trimming took 0 bases from V and 7 from J, leaving 17 bases between them. The CDR3 loop is CASSLEGTRSGEQYF. DNA for the CDR3: TGTGCCAGCAGCTTGGAGGGGACAAGGTCGGGGGAGCAGTACTTC.

The J gene is TRBJ1-4, the V gene TRBV19; maybe TRBD1 (5 bases). V dropped 3 bases and J dropped 8 bases, with 22 bases sitting between them. Germline V gene data show CDR1 as LNHDA and CDR2 as SQIVND (reference sequence). The CDR3 is made up of 17 amino acids. In DNA form, the CDR3 reads TGTGCCAGTAGTATGGTCCGGGGGGGGACCTTCGACGAAAAACTGTTTTTT. It codes for CASSMVRGGTFDEKLFF.

The V gene is TRBV27, the J gene TRBJ2-1; TRBD2 might be the D (6 bases). Germline CDR1 and CDR2: MNHEY and SMNVEV (reference sequence). V was shortened by 2 bases and J by 12 bases, with 14 bases between the two germline ends. The CDR3 extends over 13 amino acids. The CDR3 sequence: CASSLDSIGGQFF. The DNA of the CDR3 is TGTGCCAGCAGTTTAGACTCCATCGGGGGGCAGTTCTTC.